This T cell receptor (beta chain) was found in a study of T-cell memory formation after mild COVID-19. TCRdb redid the calling of the 5' RACE reads with MiXCR, one entry per CDR3 protein. This sample carries 100,000 to 120,000 distinct CDR3 sequences, roughly a sixth of them seen once, and the ten largest clones take approximately 5.1%. Per the germline V gene, CDR1 is MNHEY and CDR2 is SVGEGT. The V and J ends lost 7 bases and 7 bases, in that order; junction bases with no gene match: 9. The CDR3 extends over 15 amino acids. Material for sequencing was PBMCs or a T cell subset sorted from them (not recorded which). This clonotype originated in a man between 18 and 35 years old who had mild COVID-19 (a few samples of this study predate the infection). Cell type and time point are not known. The rearrangement joins TRBV6-2 or TRBV6-3 to TRBJ2-1; 11 bases align to TRBD1. The CDR3 nucleotides read TGTGCCAGCACCCCAACCGGGACAGGGGGGAATGAGCAGTTCTTC. It is translated as CASTPTGTGGNEQFF.